Following are 21 T cell receptor beta chains from one sample sequenced in a study of early T cells in non-severe SARS-CoV-2 infection. One entry per CDR3 protein, called by TCRdb with MiXCR from the 5' RACE reads. This sample has 81,000 or so distinct CDR3 sequences, with approximately 12% found just once. Sequencing was performed on whole blood. All receptors derive from an adult who was a healthcare worker with PCR-confirmed SARS-CoV-2 infection or an uninfected control (not recorded which).

This clonotype was observed a handful of times. The chain employs TRBV10-2 and TRBJ2-1; TRBD2 is a possible D gene (7 bases). V dropped 5 bases and J dropped 10 bases, with 15 bases sitting between them. CDR1 and CDR2 from the germline V gene are WSHSY and SAAADI. The CDR3 contains 13 residues. The CDR3 nucleotides are TGCGCCAGCAGTCTGGCGGGGGCAAGCGAGCAGTTCTTC. Its protein is CASSLAGASEQFF.

This clonotype was observed a few times. The chain combines TRBV12-3 or TRBV12-4 with TRBJ1-5; no definite D call. This CDR3 has 15 amino acids. Trimming stripped 5 bases from V and 0 bases from J, with 11 bases between. This CDR3 reads CASSPPAVSNQPQHF. The CDR3 nucleotides are TGTGCCAGCAGTCCCCCGGCAGTTAGCAATCAGCCCCAGCATTTT.

This clonotype was seen repeatedly, ten times or more. The CDR3 is CASSLGVGLMNTEAFF. The CDR3 DNA sequence: TGTGCCAGCAGCTTAGGGGTGGGACTAATGAACACTGAAGCTTTCTTT. The rearrangement uses TRBV7-2 and TRBJ1-1; D might be TRBD1 (5 bases). The germline V gene encodes CDR1 SGHTA and CDR2 FQGNSA. The germline V and J ends were trimmed by 1 base and 0 bases, with 12 bases remaining between them. CDR3 size: 16 residues.

The chain recombines TRBV28 with TRBJ1-1, with unresolved D. Deletions cut 4 bases from V and 5 bases from J, with 8 bases between. The length of the CDR3 is 12 residues. In germline, CDR1 is MDHEN, CDR2 SYDVKM. CDR3 DNA: TGTGCCAGCAGTTCCCTCGATACTGAAGCTTTCTTT. Protein: CASSSLDTEAFF. The entire variable domain, with the rest obtained from reference TRBV28 and TRBJ1-1, is as follows: DVKVTQSSRYLVKRTGEKVFLECVQDMDHENMFWYRQDPGLGLRLIYFSYDVKMKEKGDIPEGYSVSREKKERFSLILESASTNQTSMYLCASSSLDTEAFFGQGTRLTVV.

The gene calls are TRBV5-6 and TRBJ1-2; 8 nucleotides agree with TRBD1. With 0 bases clipped from V and 4 bases from J, the junction kept 8 bases outside the gene matches. The germline CDR1 and CDR2 sequences are SGHDT and YYEEEE. CDR3 length: 16 amino acids. The CDR3: CASSLDAGGLFYGYTF. Here the CDR3 DNA reads TGTGCCAGCAGCTTGGATGCAGGGGGCTTATTCTATGGCTACACCTTC.

This clonotype was detected a few times. This sequence joins TRBV2 and TRBJ2-7; D is unclear. The germline V gene has CDR1 SNHLY and CDR2 FYNNEI. Trimming stripped 6 bases from V and 6 bases from J, with 15 bases between. The CDR3 is made up of 13 amino acids. CDR3 coding DNA: TGTGCCAGCAGAGGCTCCCTGTTCGGCGAGCAGTACTTC. Translated, it gives CASRGSLFGEQYF.

This clonotype has ten or more counts. In DNA, the CDR3 is TGTGCCAGCAGTCCGGGTGGCCTTGCCTACGAGCAGTACTTC. Protein sequence: CASSPGGLAYEQYF. The J gene is TRBJ2-7, the V gene TRBV28; D gene unclear. Trimming took 5 bases from V and 2 from J, leaving 13 bases between them. The germline CDR1 and CDR2 sequences are MDHEN and SYDVKM. The CDR3 has 14 residues.

This clonotype has more than one count but fewer than ten. The chain couples TRBV12-3 or TRBV12-4 to TRBJ2-7; D assignment may be TRBD1 or TRBD2 (5 bases each). V was shortened by 4 bases and J by 5 bases, with 15 bases between the two germline ends. The CDR3 has 14 residues. The CDR3 bases are TGTGCCAGCAGTTCCTCGCAGGGAGACCACGAGCAGTACTTC. It yields the protein CASSSSQGDHEQYF.

This clonotype was counted ten times or more. This chain uses TRBV28 with TRBJ2-3; no definite D call. V lost 4 bases to trimming and J lost 6 bases, with 5 bases between them. This CDR3 spans 11 amino acids. CDR1 is MDHEN and CDR2 is SYDVKM in the germline V gene. The CDR3 region has the DNA TGTGCCAGCAGTTCGTTGGATACGCAGTATTTT. This translates into CASSSLDTQYF.

Many counts were recorded for this clonotype. The rearrangement joins TRBV7-9 to TRBJ2-3; D remains ambiguous. Looked up from germline, CDR1 is SEHNR and CDR2 is FQNEAQ (reference sequence). The V gene lost 5 bases and the J gene lost 1 base, with 13 bases spanning the gap. The CDR3 spans 15 residues. CDR3 in amino acids: CASSPPQHGTDTQYF. DNA of the CDR3: TGTGCCAGCAGCCCCCCCCAGCACGGCACAGATACGCAGTATTTT.

This clonotype showed up just once. The chain is built from TRBV20-1 and TRBJ1-6; unclear D gene. CDR1 and CDR2 from the germline V gene are DFQATT and SNEGSKA (reference sequence). The CDR3 loop spans 15 amino acids. Trimming removed 0 bases at V and 4 bases at J, with 10 bases between. The CDR3 reads CSARDPKGYNSPLHF. Here the CDR3 DNA reads TGCAGTGCTAGAGATCCGAAAGGGTATAATTCACCCCTCCACTTT.

The V and J genes are TRBV5-1 and TRBJ2-5; tentatively, D is TRBD2 (5 bases). The germline gives CDR1 SGHRS, CDR2 YFSETQ. There are 15 residues in the CDR3. Trimming removed 6 bases at V and 3 bases at J, with 18 bases between. The CDR3 is CASNAASGREETQYF. The CDR3 bases are TGCGCCAGCAACGCTGCGTCGGGAAGGGAAGAGACCCAGTACTTC.

This chain joins TRBV20-1 and TRBJ1-2; D gene unclear. The CDR3 consists of 12 residues. The ends were cut back, 0 bases at V and 8 bases at J, with 10 bases in the middle. CDR1 and CDR2 (germline): DFQATT, SNEGSKA (reference sequence). The CDR3 DNA sequence: TGCAGTGCTAGAGACGCAGTTGGGGGCTACACCTTC. Translation: CSARDAVGGYTF.

The table lists this clonotype with many counts. The chain links TRBV10-3 to TRBJ2-3; no firm D call. V was shortened by 6 bases and J by 0 bases, with 16 bases between the two germline ends. This CDR3 comprises 16 residues. The V gene's germline CDR1 is ENHRY and CDR2 SYGVKD. This CDR3 reads CAISLGHSASTDTQYF. CDR3 coding DNA: TGTGCCATCAGCTTAGGGCACTCAGCTAGCACAGATACGCAGTATTTT.

This chain connects TRBV10-2 to TRBJ1-1, with D possibly being TRBD1 (6 bases). With 5 bases removed from V and 5 bases from J, the gap between germline ends came to 9 bases. The CDR3 loop spans 12 amino acids. The germline V gene encodes CDR1 WSHSY and CDR2 SAAADI. In nucleotides, the CDR3 is TGCGCCAGCAGTAAAAGGGGGACTGAAGCTTTCTTT. Translated, it gives CASSKRGTEAFF.

This clonotype appeared many times. The chain links TRBV7-9 to TRBJ2-3; D call uncertain. Germline V gives CDR1 SEHNR, CDR2 FQNEAQ (reference sequence). With 1 base removed from V and 10 bases from J, the gap between germline ends came to 9 bases. This CDR3 is 12 amino acids long. The CDR3 spells CASSLEVAAQYF. CDR3 DNA sequence: TGTGCCAGCAGCTTAGAAGTCGCTGCGCAGTATTTT.

This sequence joins TRBV20-1 and TRBJ2-2; the match to TRBD2 covers 8 bases. The CDR3 runs to 16 residues. V shed 0 bases, J shed 1 base, and the junction held 4 bases outside the gene matches. Germline V gene sequence: CDR1 DFQATT, CDR2 SNEGSKA (reference sequence). In nucleotides, the CDR3 is TGCAGTGCTAGAGATTACCGGGAGGGGAACACCGGGGAGCTGTTTTTT. Translated: CSARDYREGNTGELFF.

This clonotype was counted only a few times. V and J are TRBV12-3 or TRBV12-4 and TRBJ2-3, with 11 bases matching TRBD2. The CDR3 runs to 14 residues. Trimming at V came to 5 bases and at J to 4 bases, leaving 2 bases not matched to a gene. The CDR3 sequence is CASSQLAGADTQYF. The CDR3 coding sequence is TGTGCCAGCAGTCAACTAGCGGGAGCAGATACGCAGTATTTT.

This clonotype was found a few times. This chain links TRBV12-3 or TRBV12-4 with TRBJ2-7; 7 bases align to TRBD2. Germline trimming cut 4 bases from V and 5 bases from J; bases unmatched to any gene: 5. CDR3 length: 13 residues. CDR3: CASSWTRSHEQYF. The CDR3 coding sequence is TGTGCCAGCAGTTGGACTAGGTCCCACGAGCAGTACTTC.

This clonotype was seen at least ten times. The chain carries TRBV24-1 and TRBJ2-6; D gene ambiguous. V was trimmed by 4 bases and J by 6 bases, leaving 21 bases between them. CDR1 is KGHDR and CDR2 is SFDVKD in the germline V gene. This CDR3 is 18 amino acids long. CDR3 loop: CATSESRKGSSQANVLTF. Written as DNA, the CDR3 is TGTGCCACCAGTGAGAGCCGGAAAGGTTCTTCTCAGGCCAACGTCCTGACTTTC.

In its sample, this clonotype was seen many times. The V gene is TRBV7-8, the J gene TRBJ1-1, with 7 nucleotides matching TRBD1. The CDR3 consists of 14 residues. In germline, CDR1 is SGHVS, CDR2 FQNEAQ. J lost 7 bases, V lost 4 bases, and 9 bases had no gene match. CDR3 residues: CASSYRASGGEAFF. CDR3 DNA: TGTGCCAGCAGCTACAGGGCTTCAGGGGGTGAAGCTTTCTTT.